The rows below give T cell receptor beta chains drawn from one sample of a study of identical twins. TCRdb processed the 5' RACE reads anew with MiXCR; each CDR3 protein has one entry. The sample records around 1.7 million distinct CDR3 sequences, under 35% being singletons. The sample was cord blood. The source is a newborn girl in good health. Each CDR3 is given with its conserved first and last residue. The order of the fields is D gene, clone size, V gene, J gene, CDR3 DNA, CDR3 protein. D genes are given only for firm matches. Clone size is shown for a subset of rows, as once, few, many or a class of expanded clone.

.	.	TRBV27	TRBJ2-2	TGTGCCAGCAGTTTATCCGCCGGGATCGGGGAGCTGTTTTTT	CASSLSAGIGELFF
TRBD1	few	TRBV29-1	TRBJ1-1	TGCAGCGGAGGGACAGGGGGCGTCACTGAAGCTTTCTTT	CSGGTGGVTEAFF
TRBD2	few	TRBV25-1	TRBJ2-1	TGTGCCAGCAGTGACGGTAGCGGGAATGAGCAGTTCTTC	CASSDGSGNEQFF
TRBD2	.	TRBV4-1	TRBJ2-7	TGCGCCAGCAGCCAAGATCCAGCGGGAGTGTTCTGCGAGCAGTACTTC	CASSQDPAGVFCEQYF
.	few	TRBV4-1	TRBJ2-3	TGCGCCAGCAGCCAAGCCCTTCCAGATACGCAGTATTTT	CASSQALPDTQYF
.	.	TRBV5-1	TRBJ2-7	TGCGCCAGCAGCTTGGTCTCGTTAGTCGGGAATAGAACCTACGAGCAGTACTTC	CASSLVSLVGNRTYEQYF
TRBD2	.	TRBV7-8	TRBJ2-7	TGTGCCAGCAGCTTATTTCCTAGCGGGGGGCTAAGTTACGAGCAGTACTTC	CASSLFPSGGLSYEQYF
TRBD2	few	TRBV20-1	TRBJ2-1	TGCAGTGCTATAACCGGGACTAGCGGGGTCTATGAGCAGTTCTTC	CSAITGTSGVYEQFF
TRBD1	few	TRBV4-2	TRBJ1-6	TGTGCCAGCAGCCAAGCCGGGGACAGAAATTCACCCCTCCACTTT	CASSQAGDRNSPLHF
TRBD1	.	TRBV20-1	TRBJ1-1	TGCAGTGCTAGAGACCTAAAGACAGGGCGTGAAGCTTTCTTT	CSARDLKTGREAFF
TRBD2	.	TRBV6-5	TRBJ2-3	TGTGCCAGCAGTCTAACTAGCGGGTGGCCAGATACGCAGTATTTT	CASSLTSGWPDTQYF
.	few	TRBV7-6	TRBJ2-5	TGTGCCAGCAGGTTACGGGGGTGGCAAGAGACCCAGTACTTC	CASRLRGWQETQYF
.	.	TRBV6-1	TRBJ1-2	TGTGCCAGCGGCCTTGGACCGATTAACTATGGCTACACCTTC	CASGLGPINYGYTF
.	many	TRBV29-1	TRBJ2-1	TGCAGCGTAATCCGACAGGCATTCTACAATGAGCAGTTCTTC	CSVIRQAFYNEQFF
TRBD1	.	TRBV29-1	TRBJ1-2	TGCAGCGTTGGTCAGGACAGGGGATTGTATGGCTACACCTTC	CSVGQDRGLYGYTF
.	many	TRBV29-1	TRBJ2-5	TGCAGCGTTTCACTAGCTGCGGGGGAGACCCAGTACTTC	CSVSLAAGETQYF
TRBD2	.	TRBV29-1	TRBJ2-5	TGCAGCGCCCATAGCGGGAGTGTATTGACGAATGAGCAGTACTTC	CSAHSGSVLTNEQYF
TRBD2	.	TRBV11-2	TRBJ2-3	TGTGCCAGCAGCTGGCTAGCGGGGGATTTAGCGCAGTATTTT	CASSWLAGDLAQYF
.	few	TRBV6-5	TRBJ2-1	TGTGCCAGCAGTTATTCCCGCGGTGACTACAATGAGCAGTTCTTC	CASSYSRGDYNEQFF
TRBD2	.	TRBV7-8	TRBJ2-7	TGTGCCAGCAGCTTAGCGGGGACTAGCAGTTCCTACGAGCAGTACTTC	CASSLAGTSSSYEQYF
.	few	TRBV4-1	TRBJ2-7	TGCGCCAGCCGAAGACTGGCTAGCTCCTACGAGCAGTACTTC	CASRRLASSYEQYF
.	many	TRBV5-1	TRBJ2-7	TGCGCCAGCAGCTTGTTGTCAAAGGACGAGCAGTACTTC	CASSLLSKDEQYF
TRBD2	.	TRBV6-1	TRBJ2-2	TGTGCCGCAGGACTAGCGGGGGGTAACACCGGGGAGCTGTTTTTT	CAAGLAGGNTGELFF
TRBD1	.	TRBV10-2	TRBJ1-5	TGCGCCAGCCAGGGACAGGGGGCGCGAGGCAATCAGCCCCAGCATTTT	CASQGQGARGNQPQHF
TRBD1	many	TRBV29-1	TRBJ2-7	TGCAGCGTTAGGACAGGGAGGATCTACGAGCAGTACTTC	CSVRTGRIYEQYF
.	many	TRBV7-9	TRBJ2-5	TGTGCCAGCAGCCCCCCTAGTCAAGAGACCCAGTACTTC	CASSPPSQETQYF
.	many	TRBV28	TRBJ2-5	TGTGCCAGCAGTTCCCCGGGGGTGATCCAGTACTTC	CASSSPGVIQYF
.	many	TRBV29-1	TRBJ2-1	TGCAGCGTTGAAGGTGGGGTCCACAATGAGCAGTTCTTC	CSVEGGVHNEQFF
TRBD2	.	TRBV19	TRBJ2-3	TGTGCCGTCCGCGGGGGATTCCCCACAGATACGCAGTATTTT	CAVRGGFPTDTQYF
.	few	TRBV24-1	TRBJ1-2	TGTGCCACCAGTGACGACATTGGGGCAGGAGGCGTCTATGGCTACACCTTC	CATSDDIGAGGVYGYTF
TRBD2	.	TRBV6-6	TRBJ2-3	TGTGCCAGCATCGCCGGGGGACTATCTAGCACAGATACGCAGTATTTT	CASIAGGLSSTDTQYF
.	few	TRBV29-1	TRBJ1-1	TGCAGCGTTGAACGGGGTGCCCCTGAAGCTTTCTTT	CSVERGAPEAFF
TRBD1	.	TRBV15	TRBJ1-1	TGTGCCACCAGCAGTCTCGGGACAGCCACTGAAGCTTTCTTT	CATSSLGTATEAFF
TRBD1	.	TRBV27	TRBJ1-4	TGTGCCAGCAAGTTCGGGCGACAGGGCCGTAATGAAAAACTGTTTTTT	CASKFGRQGRNEKLFF
.	.	TRBV9	TRBJ1-1	TGTGCCAGCAGCGTACCCACAGGGCCCACTGAAGCTTTCTTT	CASSVPTGPTEAFF
TRBD2	.	TRBV5-1	TRBJ2-1	TGCGCCAGCAGCTTGGAGACAGGGAAAGCGGGAGGGCCCAACAATGAGCAGTTCTTC	CASSLETGKAGGPNNEQFF
TRBD2	.	TRBV2	TRBJ2-7	TGTGCCAGCAGCTTAATGACTAGCCTCCCATACGAGCAGTACTTC	CASSLMTSLPYEQYF
.	few	TRBV9	TRBJ2-7	TGTGCCAGCAGCCCCCCGACTTCGTCGAATCGACAGTCCGAGCAGTACTTC	CASSPPTSSNRQSEQYF
.	.	TRBV5-1	TRBJ2-2	TGCGCCAGCAGCTCCGGACAGAACACCGGGGTGCTGTTTTTT	CASSSGQNTGVLFF
TRBD1	many	TRBV2	TRBJ2-3	TGTGCCAGCAGTGCCGGACAGGGGTGGACAGATACGCAGTATTTT	CASSAGQGWTDTQYF
.	.	TRBV7-2	TRBJ2-7	TGTGCCAGCAGCACTCGACTCCAGAGCTCCTACGAGCAGTACTTC	CASSTRLQSSYEQYF
.	few	TRBV6-5	TRBJ1-1	TGTGCCAGCAGCCCCGCGCAGAGACTGAAAGCTTTCTTT	CASSPAQRLKAFF
TRBD2	.	TRBV20-1	TRBJ2-3	TGCAGTGCTAGAGATCTCTGGACTAGCGGGAGGGGTACGCAGTATTTT	CSARDLWTSGRGTQYF
.	.	TRBV28	TRBJ2-3	TGTGCCAGCAGTTTATTTTACGCAGATACGCAGTATTTT	CASSLFYADTQYF
TRBD2	.	TRBV28	TRBJ2-3	TGTGCCAGCAGAATCCCATTGACTAGCGGGAGGGCCGCGGATACGCAGTATTTT	CASRIPLTSGRAADTQYF
.	many	TRBV6-2/TRBV6-3	TRBJ2-7	TGTGCCAGCAGTTACGGGCCCTACTCCTCCTACGAGCAGTACTTC	CASSYGPYSSYEQYF
.	few	TRBV11-2	TRBJ1-1	TGTGCCAGCAGCTTAGGTCGTGGCAGATCGAACACTGAAGCTTTCTTT	CASSLGRGRSNTEAFF
.	.	TRBV20-1	TRBJ2-3	TGCAGTGCGCAGAAAGCGATTAGCACAGATACGCAGTATTTT	CSAQKAISTDTQYF
.	few	TRBV28	TRBJ2-7	TGTGCCAGCAGTCTAAATCACAGGGACGAGCAGTACTTC	CASSLNHRDEQYF
TRBD2	.	TRBV2	TRBJ2-3	TGTGCCAGCAGTAACGCCGGGACTAGCGGGACAGATACGCAGTATTTT	CASSNAGTSGTDTQYF
.	.	TRBV5-6	TRBJ1-5	TGTGCCAGCAGCTTGGGACAGGATAGCAATCAGCCCCAGCATTTT	CASSLGQDSNQPQHF
TRBD1	.	TRBV18	TRBJ1-6	TGTGCCAGCTCACGGGACAGCAATAATTCACCCCTCCACTTT	CASSRDSNNSPLHF
TRBD2	.	TRBV3-1	TRBJ2-3	TGTGCCAGCAGCCAAGATTCGACTAGCGGGGCGGATACGCAGTATTTT	CASSQDSTSGADTQYF
.	few	TRBV29-1	TRBJ1-2	TGCAGCGTCGGGCGGGGGACGGACCGCGATGGCTACACCTTC	CSVGRGTDRDGYTF
.	many	TRBV11-2	TRBJ2-5	TGTGCCAGCAGCTTAGTGACAGGTCCCCAAGAGACCCAGTACTTC	CASSLVTGPQETQYF
.	.	TRBV12-3/TRBV12-4	TRBJ2-7	TGTGCCAGCAGTTTGGGGGGCAGCGGTTACTACAATGAGCAGTACTTC	CASSLGGSGYYNEQYF
.	many	TRBV5-1	TRBJ2-5	TGCGCCAGCAGCTTGGGTGTCAGTCAAGAGACCCAGTACTTC	CASSLGVSQETQYF
.	few	TRBV28	TRBJ2-1	TGTGCCAGCAGTCCTCGCAGGGAGCCCTACAATGAGCAGTTCTTC	CASSPRREPYNEQFF
.	few	TRBV6-1	TRBJ1-4	TGTGCCAGCAGTGTTGGGTTAGAGAATGAAAAACTGTTTTTT	CASSVGLENEKLFF